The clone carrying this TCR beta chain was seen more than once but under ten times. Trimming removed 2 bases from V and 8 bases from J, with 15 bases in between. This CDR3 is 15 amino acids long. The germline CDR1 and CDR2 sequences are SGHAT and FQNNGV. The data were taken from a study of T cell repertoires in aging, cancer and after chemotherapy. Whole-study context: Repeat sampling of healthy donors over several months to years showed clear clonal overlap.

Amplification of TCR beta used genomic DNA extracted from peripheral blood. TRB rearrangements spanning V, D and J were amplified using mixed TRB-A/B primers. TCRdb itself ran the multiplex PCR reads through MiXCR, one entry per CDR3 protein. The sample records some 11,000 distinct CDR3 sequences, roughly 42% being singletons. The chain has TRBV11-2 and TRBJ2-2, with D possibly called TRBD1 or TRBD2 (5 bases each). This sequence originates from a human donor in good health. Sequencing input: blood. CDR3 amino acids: CASSLSFRGRGELFF. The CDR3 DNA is TGTGCCAGCAGCTTAAGTTTTAGGGGACGAGGGGAGCTGTTTTTT.